This T cell receptor beta chain was profiled in a study of response to subunit inactivated influenza vaccine. Concerning this clonotype itself: Antigen: not known.

The CDR3 contains 16 residues. V was pared by 3 bases and J by 3 bases, with 7 bases of the junction left unmatched. Study observations and caveats: Few new T cells, the authors suggested, are recruited by each seasonal influenza vaccination.

TCRdb reanalysed the RT-PCR reads using MiXCR and keeps one entry per CDR3 protein. Seen here are about 580,000 distinct CDR3 sequences, 12% to 15% observed once, and the top ten hold around 10%. The origin of this receptor is a man aged 50 or older who received an inactivated influenza vaccine. This specimen consisted of PBMCs from blood, obtained approximately 12 days after vaccination. The V gene is TRBV12-3 or TRBV12-4, the J gene TRBJ2-1; TRBD2 aligns across 8 bases. The chain's CDR3 is CASSFRGGGHYNEQFF. Written as DNA, the CDR3 is TGTGCCAGCAGTTTTCGGGGGGGAGGGCACTACAATGAGCAGTTCTTC.